This T cell receptor beta chain was sequenced for a study of shared clonotypes between healthy human individuals. Donors included only healthy HIV-negative adults lacking recent acute infections or vaccinations. In the CD4+ fraction, cells were divided into CD45RA+ naive and CD45RA-negative memory subsets. The table came from immunoSEQ multiplex PCR; TCRdb's copy has only in-frame clones and leaves some out. The sample has approximately 1.1 million clones, 75% to 80% seen once. This CDR3 is 13 amino acids long. V was clipped by 0 bases and J by 9 bases, with 9 bases between them. Looked up from germline, CDR1 is LNHNV and CDR2 is YYDKDF (reference sequence).

This TCR was recovered from a man between 18 and 29 years old in good health. Some clones in this sample may be carry-over from other donors' samples. This chain joins TRBV15 and TRBJ2-1; D call uncertain. Sequenced material: memory CD4+ T cells from PBMCs. The subset denotes: CD45RA-negative fraction. In DNA form, the CDR3 reads TGTGCCACCAGCAGAGATGCAGGCGCTGAGCAGTTCTTC. It yields the protein CATSRDAGAEQFF.